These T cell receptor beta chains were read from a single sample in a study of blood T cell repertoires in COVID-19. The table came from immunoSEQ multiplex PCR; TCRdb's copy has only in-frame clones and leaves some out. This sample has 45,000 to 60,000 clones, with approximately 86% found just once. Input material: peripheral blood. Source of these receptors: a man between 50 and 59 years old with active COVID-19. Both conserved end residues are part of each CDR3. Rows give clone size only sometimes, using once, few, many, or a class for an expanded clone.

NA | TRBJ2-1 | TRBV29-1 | CSVELVTGSSGTYNEQFF
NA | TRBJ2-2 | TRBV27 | CASSLLFGHANTGELFF
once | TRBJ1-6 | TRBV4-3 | CASSQVGQGNSPLHF
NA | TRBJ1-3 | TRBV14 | CASSQWLRGLGNTIYF
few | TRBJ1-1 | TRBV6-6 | CASSYSRHQGNTEAFF
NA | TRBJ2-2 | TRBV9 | CASSAQVTGELFF
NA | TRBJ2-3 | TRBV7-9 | CASSLERGLGTDTQYF
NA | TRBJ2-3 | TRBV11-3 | CASSLGRTVTDTQYF
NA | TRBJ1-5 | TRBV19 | CASTDRGGSNQPQHF
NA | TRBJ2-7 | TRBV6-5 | CASSPRRGLNEQYF
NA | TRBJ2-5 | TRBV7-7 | CTSSSQGVVGETQYF
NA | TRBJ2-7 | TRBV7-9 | CASSSYKTGYEQYF
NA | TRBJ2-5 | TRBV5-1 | CASSLGKPGLVSETQYF
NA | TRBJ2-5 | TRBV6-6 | CASSYSEGAETQYF
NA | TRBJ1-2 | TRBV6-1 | CASSESGDLSYTF
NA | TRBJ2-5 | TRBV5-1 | CASSVGQGKRRQETQYF
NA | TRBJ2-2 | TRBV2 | CASSASANTGELFF
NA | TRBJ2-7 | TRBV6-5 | CASSPPGQGAFVEYF
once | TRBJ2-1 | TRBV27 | CASRPPSWRVHNEQFF
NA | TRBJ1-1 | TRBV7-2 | CASSFITGTEAFF
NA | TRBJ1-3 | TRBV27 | CASRENWVANTIYF